Listed below are T cell receptor beta chains from one sample, sequenced in a study. Using its own MiXCR run on the 5' RACE reads, TCRdb lists one record per CDR3 protein. Among around 34,000 distinct CDR3 sequences, about a quarter were seen once, and the ten largest hold under 3%. The sample taken for sequencing was tumor-infiltrating Tregs sorted from the breast tumor. These receptors all stem from a female donor with breast cancer. CDR3s leave out the opening cysteine and the closing phenylalanine or tryptophan. Fields, in order: V gene, clone size, CDR3 protein. Not every row has a clone size; where given, it reads once, few, many or a size class.

>TRBV15|.
ATSRGPGTQNTQY
>TRBV11-2|.
ASSLVERTEAF
>TRBV6-1|few
ASSRTGVANEKLF
>TRBV12-3/TRBV12-4|.
ASSFPGGTNTGELF
>TRBV28|few
ASSLSAGSQPQH
>TRBV10-1|.
ASSLNRNTEAF
>TRBV11-2|.
ASSLGGSGRAREQY
>TRBV20-1|many
SARDYGSPGGTQY
>TRBV7-3|few
ASSLNRQSANTGELF
>TRBV9|many
ASSVGLGDTEAF
>TRBV20-1|many
SAALAGGPEEQY